This T cell receptor (beta chain) was sequenced in a study of identical twins. Study results and limitations: Potential partial confounding of zero-insertion analyses by invariant MAIT and iNKT cells was noted.

About this clonotype: The antigen is undetermined.

Addition of a universal primer site occurred through template switching, and cDNA carried unique molecular identifiers. A single record per CDR3 protein comes from TCRdb applying MiXCR to the 5' RACE reads. The sample consists of 240,000 or so distinct CDR3 sequences, approximately 7% of them appearing once. Another study also made use of these data, one on yellow fever vaccine responses in identical twins.

This clonotype originated in a woman aged 18-29 years in good health. The source material was memory (CD45RO+) T cells sorted from blood.

CDR3 nucleotides: TGTGCCAGCCGGGGGGGCCTGAGTGAGGGTGAAAAACTGTTTTTT. Protein product: CASRGGLSEGEKLFF. The J gene is TRBJ1-4, the V gene TRBV10-3; a possible D gene is TRBD1 (6 bases). Per the germline V gene, CDR1 is ENHRY and CDR2 is SYGVKD. This CDR3 comprises 15 residues. The germline V and J ends were trimmed by 10 bases and 7 bases, with 22 bases remaining between them.